Listed here are 17 T cell receptor beta chains from one sample, sequenced in a study of T cell repertoires in cytomegalovirus infection. TCRdb processed the reads anew with MiXCR; each CDR3 protein has one entry. This sample yields hundreds of thousands of distinct CDR3 sequences, of which around 11% are seen a single time; roughly a tenth belongs to the top ten. The sequencing sample was made of PBMCs. The receptors originated from a human donor in good health (CMV status not recorded). Some clones in this sample may be carry-over from other donors' samples.

This clonotype came up many times. The rearrangement joins TRBV10-3 to TRBJ1-2; 8 bases map to TRBD1. The CDR3 is made up of 15 amino acids. Trimming removed 0 bases from V and 4 bases from J; junction bases left unmatched: 4. Looked up from germline, CDR1 is ENHRY and CDR2 is SYGVKD. This CDR3 reads CAISESPGGSYGYTF. The CDR3 DNA reads TGTGCCATCAGTGAGTCTCCAGGGGGCAGCTATGGCTACACCTTC.

This clonotype was counted ten times or more. The chain combines TRBV5-1 with TRBJ1-6; D perhaps matches TRBD1 (5 bases). Germline V gene data show CDR1 as SGHRS and CDR2 as YFSETQ. Trimming left V 4 bases short and J 0 bases short, with 17 bases between. The CDR3 totals 18 residues. This CDR3 reads CASSTGEQESSYNSPLHF. CDR3 nucleotides: TGCGCCAGCAGCACGGGGGAGCAGGAAAGCTCCTATAATTCACCCCTCCACTTT.

This clonotype has a handful of counts. J is TRBJ2-5 and V is TRBV15, with D possibly being TRBD1 (6 bases). V lost 1 base and J lost 0, with 9 bases in between. Germline V CDR1 and CDR2: LNHNV, YYDKDF (reference sequence). The CDR3 is 15 residues long. The CDR3 here is CATSRGTENQETQYF. CDR3 nucleotides: TGTGCCACCAGCAGAGGGACAGAGAACCAAGAGACCCAGTACTTC.

This clonotype came up many times. The rearrangement joins TRBV12-3 or TRBV12-4 to TRBJ2-2; D is ambiguous. Trimming shortened V by 8 bases and J by 6 bases, and 7 bases separated the two germline ends. This CDR3 has 11 amino acids. In DNA, the CDR3 is TGTGCCAGCCGCTTACCCGGGGAGCTGTTTTTT. This codes for CASRLPGELFF.

The chain carries TRBV10-2 and TRBJ2-1; 9 bases map to TRBD2. CDR1 is WSHSY, CDR2 SAAADI, per germline. V trimming: 2 bases; J trimming: 12 bases; junction bases outside the gene matches: 17. There are 17 residues in the CDR3. The CDR3 spells CASSETSGSTSSRGQFF. The CDR3 nucleotides read TGCGCCAGCAGTGAGACTAGCGGGTCCACTAGCAGTCGCGGGCAGTTCTTC.

This clonotype was counted ten times or more. In DNA, the CDR3 is TGTGCCAGCAGCTTACGGTACAACACTGAAGCTTTCTTT. It yields the protein CASSLRYNTEAFF. The chain couples TRBV7-3 to TRBJ1-1; D not certain. Trimming shortened V by 2 bases and J by 2 bases, and 6 bases separated the two germline ends. The CDR3 is 13 residues long. Looked up from germline, CDR1 is SGHTA and CDR2 is FQGTGA.

This clonotype showed up many times. The CDR3 is CASMPRLQSFGNTIYF. CDR3 sequence (DNA): TGTGCCAGCATGCCTCGACTGCAAAGTTTTGGAAACACCATATATTTT. The chain links TRBV7-8 to TRBJ1-3; no reliable D call. The V end was cut by 7 bases, the J end by 3 bases, with 19 bases between. Germline V gene data show CDR1 as SGHVS and CDR2 as FQNEAQ. The CDR3 totals 16 residues.

This clonotype occurred many times. The chain is built from TRBV6-5 and TRBJ1-1; D is perhaps TRBD1 (6 bases). Trimming removed 4 bases from V and 4 bases from J, with 10 bases in between. Per germline, CDR1 MNHEY and CDR2 SVGAGI. There are 13 residues in the CDR3. The CDR3 DNA is TGTGCCAGCAGTTTGGGACACTTCACTGAAGCTTTCTTT. Translating it yields CASSLGHFTEAFF.

This clonotype was detected ten times or more. This chain's CDR3 is CASGLVIERGRTGELFF. CDR3 nucleotide sequence: TGTGCTAGTGGTTTGGTTATCGAGCGGGGAAGGACCGGGGAGCTGTTTTTT. The chain joins TRBV12-5 to TRBJ2-2; 7 bases line up with TRBD2. The trim removed 0 bases at V and 5 bases at J, leaving 9 bases unmatched. The CDR3 spans 17 residues. The germline V gene encodes CDR1 LGHNT and CDR2 FRNRAP. The variable domain in full, with the rest retrieved from reference TRBV12-5 and TRBJ2-2, is DARVTQTPRHKVTEMGQEVTMRCQPILGHNTVFWYRQTMMQGLELLAYFRNRAPLDDSGMPKDRFSAEMPDATLATLKIQPSEPRDSAVYFCASGLVIERGRTGELFFGEGSRLTVL.

This clonotype was detected many times. V and J are TRBV28 and TRBJ2-1; D is unclear. The germline CDR1 and CDR2 sequences are MDHEN and SYDVKM. This CDR3 has 16 amino acids. The ends were cut back, 5 bases at V and 2 bases at J, with 16 bases in the middle. The CDR3 reads CASSPPLGIAYNEQFF. Here the CDR3 DNA reads TGTGCCAGCAGTCCCCCTCTTGGGATCGCCTACAATGAGCAGTTCTTC.

This sequence joins TRBV19 and TRBJ2-7, with 8 bases lining up with TRBD1. The germline CDR1 and CDR2 sequences are LNHDA and SQIVND (reference sequence). Unmatched junction bases numbered 10, after V lost 8 bases and J lost 4 bases. The length of the CDR3 is 14 residues. CDR3 sequence (DNA): TGTGCCAGTTCTTGGGGACAGGTGGGTTACGAGCAGTACTTC. Amino acid sequence: CASSWGQVGYEQYF. The whole variable domain, remainder taken from reference TRBV19 and TRBJ2-7, is DGGITQSPKYLFRKEGQNVTLSCEQNLNHDAMYWYRQDPGQGLRLIYYSQIVNDFQKGDIAEGYSVSREKKESFPLTVTSAQKNPTAFYLCASSWGQVGYEQYFGPGTRLTVT.

This clonotype was recorded many times. The chain recombines TRBV5-5 with TRBJ1-5; 9 nucleotides match TRBD1. This CDR3 is built from 15 residues. CDR1 is SGHKS, CDR2 YYEKEE, per germline (reference sequence). Germline trimming cut 4 bases from V and 2 bases from J; bases unmatched to any gene: 4. The CDR3 DNA reads as TGTGCCAGCAGCGGTGGGACAGGGCGCAATCAGCCCCAGCATTTT. As protein: CASSGGTGRNQPQHF.

The sample holds many counts of this clonotype. The chain has TRBV7-3 and TRBJ2-3; 8 bases match TRBD2. V was pared by 8 bases and J by 2 bases, with 9 bases of the junction left unmatched. CDR1 SGHTA and CDR2 FQGTGA come from the germline V gene. The CDR3 length is 15 residues. CDR3 loop: CASSPQRGHTDTQYF. The CDR3 region has the DNA TGTGCCAGCTCTCCGCAGCGGGGGCACACAGATACGCAGTATTTT.

Many counts were recorded for this clonotype. The CDR3 sequence is CASRGLAGASRAQYF. CDR3 in DNA: TGTGCCAGCAGAGGACTAGCGGGGGCCTCCCGGGCCCAGTACTTC. The rearrangement uses TRBV6-2 or TRBV6-3 and TRBJ2-5, with 13 bases identical to TRBD2. V was pared by 6 bases and J by 9 bases, with 10 bases of the junction left unmatched. Looked up from germline, CDR1 is MNHEY and CDR2 is SVGEGT. This CDR3 spans 15 amino acids.

This clonotype was seen ten or more times. The chain uses TRBV4-1 and TRBJ2-5; maybe TRBD2 (6 bases). The V gene's germline CDR1 is MGHRA and CDR2 YSYEKL. The CDR3 is made up of 15 amino acids. The germline V and J ends were trimmed by 3 bases and 5 bases, with 16 bases remaining between them. CDR3 amino acids: CASSHPGGAGETQYF. CDR3 nucleotides: TGCGCCAGCAGCCATCCTGGAGGGGCCGGGGAGACCCAGTACTTC.

The chain links TRBV4-1 to TRBJ1-5; possibly TRBD1 for D (5 bases). V was shortened by 3 bases and J by 7 bases, with 13 bases between the two germline ends. This CDR3 comprises 14 residues. Germline loops: CDR1 MGHRA, CDR2 YSYEKL. CDR3 amino acids: CASSHPGTKQPQHF. The CDR3 nucleotides read TGCGCCAGCAGCCACCCCGGGACGAAACAGCCCCAGCATTTT.

There are many counts of this clonotype. The chain carries TRBV20-1 and TRBJ1-1; TRBD1 might be the D (5 bases). There are 16 residues in the CDR3. V dropped 2 bases and J dropped 1 base, with 17 bases sitting between them. CDR1 and CDR2 from the germline V gene are DFQATT and SNEGSKA (reference sequence). The CDR3 protein is CSARSSSLRGNTEAFF. The CDR3 DNA follows: TGCAGTGCTAGATCCTCTTCTCTGAGGGGGAACACTGAAGCTTTCTTT.